This TCR beta chain was documented in a study of regulatory T cells in long-lasting Graves disease. Noted time point: newly diagnosed GD, antithyroid drugs for less than 3 months. Construction of the TCR library relied on RNA isolated from PBMCs. From an endocrinology department in Xi'an, China, came the patients. Germline CDR1 and CDR2: MNHNS and SASEGT. This CDR3 is 15 amino acids long. V was pared by 8 bases and J by 2 bases, with 18 bases between. Notes on the study in general: Lower TCR diversity characterized persistent Graves' patients relative to newly diagnosed patients.

HTBI primers from iRepertoire and Arm-PCR of CDR3 regions yielded the TCR beta libraries. TCRdb redid the calling of the multiplex PCR reads with MiXCR, one entry per CDR3 protein. Here the sample spans around 500,000 distinct CDR3 sequences, about 14% being singletons. Concerning this clonotype: Antigen: not known.

The data also belong to a second study, concerning T cells in Graves' hyperthyroidism and ophthalmopathy. That paper states: Ophthalmopathy was distinguished from stable hyperthyroidism by 13 V-J signatures.

The chain uses TRBV6-1 and TRBJ2-5; a possible D gene is TRBD2 (6 bases). The sample here was peripheral blood mononuclear cells (PBMCs), taken at new diagnosis, from a patient treated with antithyroid drugs. The sequence came from a young man with Graves disease. CDR3 amino acids: CASGPPGLSQETQYF. The CDR3 nucleotides are TGTGCCAGCGGACCGCCGGGACTTTCACAAGAGACCCAGTACTTC.